This is a list of T cell receptor beta chains from one sample in a study of CD8 T cells in ankylosing spondylitis. TCRdb re-called the 5' RACE reads with MiXCR, one entry per CDR3 protein. The table has approximately 540,000 distinct CDR3 sequences, 10% to 15% seen once. The sequenced sample was blood, either unsorted or a sorted T cell fraction (not recorded which). These receptors originate from a male donor with ankylosing spondylitis. CDR3s include the opening cysteine and the closing phenylalanine or tryptophan. A D gene is named only where the DNA matches it firmly. Size tells how often a clone was seen (once, few, many) or the class of an expanded clone, and some rows leave it out.

DNA: TGTGCCAGCAATGGCGGAAACACCATATATTTT
CDR3: CASNGGNTIYF
V: TRBV6-1
J: TRBJ1-3
size: NA
D: NA

DNA: TGTGCCAGCAGCTCGCCCCGCACCCAGTACTTC
CDR3: CASSSPRTQYF
V: TRBV7-9
J: TRBJ2-5
size: many
D: NA

DNA: TGTGCCAGCAGCTTAGGGACAGGTGTCTCTGGAAACACCATATATTTT
CDR3: CASSLGTGVSGNTIYF
V: TRBV7-6
J: TRBJ1-3
size: few
D: TRBD1

DNA: TGCGCCAGCAGCTTCCAGGTTAACAATGAGCAGTTCTTC
CDR3: CASSFQVNNEQFF
V: TRBV5-1
J: TRBJ2-1
size: NA
D: NA

DNA: TGTGCCACCAGTTTATCTGGGGTAAGGTACAATGAGCAGTTCTTC
CDR3: CATSLSGVRYNEQFF
V: TRBV24-1
J: TRBJ2-1
size: many
D: NA

DNA: TGTGCCAGCAGTGAAGAAGGCAGGGGGCGCGTTGGTGAAGCTTTCTTT
CDR3: CASSEEGRGRVGEAFF
V: TRBV6-1
J: TRBJ1-1
size: few
D: TRBD1

DNA: TGTGCCAGCAGCCCGACTAGCTCTAGCACAGATACGCAGTATTTT
CDR3: CASSPTSSSTDTQYF
V: TRBV7-9
J: TRBJ2-3
size: few
D: TRBD2

DNA: TGTGCCAGCAGTTCCGGGAGGTCCTCAGTGACCCAGCATTTT
CDR3: CASSSGRSSVTQHF
V: TRBV12-3/TRBV12-4
J: TRBJ1-5
size: few
D: NA

DNA: TGTGCCAGCAGCCAAGCGGGGGGTGAGCAGTTCTTC
CDR3: CASSQAGGEQFF
V: TRBV3-1
J: TRBJ2-1
size: few
D: TRBD2

DNA: TGTGCCAGCTCACAGCCTGGACTAGCGGGAGTTGGTGAGCAGTTCTTC
CDR3: CASSQPGLAGVGEQFF
V: TRBV18
J: TRBJ2-1
size: NA
D: TRBD2

DNA: TGCAGCGTTGATGGTACAGGGGTGAGCGGCTACACCTTC
CDR3: CSVDGTGVSGYTF
V: TRBV29-1
J: TRBJ1-2
size: once
D: TRBD1

DNA: TGTGCCAGCAGCCAAGAGGGTCGGGAGACCACATTT
CDR3: CASSQEGRETTF
V: TRBV4-2
J: TRBJ1-1
size: NA
D: NA

DNA: TGCAGTGCTAGAGTGGTGGAGTATGGGGAGACCCAGTACTTC
CDR3: CSARVVEYGETQYF
V: TRBV20-1
J: TRBJ2-5
size: NA
D: NA

DNA: TGCAGTGCTAGAAGTCGAGGGGAGACTAGCGGGAGGGCAGATACGCAGTATTTT
CDR3: CSARSRGETSGRADTQYF
V: TRBV20-1
J: TRBJ2-3
size: few
D: TRBD2

DNA: TGCAGTGCTAGTACAGGACAGGGTGGCTCACCCCTCCACTTT
CDR3: CSASTGQGGSPLHF
V: TRBV20-1
J: TRBJ1-6
size: NA
D: TRBD1

DNA: TGCAGTGCTAGTGTCGGGGTTAACTATGGCTACACCTTC
CDR3: CSASVGVNYGYTF
V: TRBV20-1
J: TRBJ1-2
size: few
D: NA

DNA: TGTGCCAGCAGCTTATTTTTAGTCCGCCCCGCTAGCACAGATACGCAGTATTTT
CDR3: CASSLFLVRPASTDTQYF
V: TRBV11-2
J: TRBJ2-3
size: few
D: NA

DNA: TGCAGTGCTAAATGGGGTTACACAGATACGCAGTATTTT
CDR3: CSAKWGYTDTQYF
V: TRBV20-1
J: TRBJ2-3
size: few
D: NA

DNA: TGTGCCATCCTCTTGGGACAGAGAAATTCACCCCTCCACTTT
CDR3: CAILLGQRNSPLHF
V: TRBV9
J: TRBJ1-6
size: NA
D: TRBD1

DNA: TGCGCCAGCAGCTGGGACTGGGACACTGGGGCCAACGTCCTGACTTTC
CDR3: CASSWDWDTGANVLTF
V: TRBV5-1
J: TRBJ2-6
size: few
D: NA

DNA: TGTGCCAGCTCACCCATGACAGGGTTGAACACTGAAGCTTTCTTT
CDR3: CASSPMTGLNTEAFF
V: TRBV18
J: TRBJ1-1
size: NA
D: TRBD1

DNA: TGCGCCAGCAGCAAAGAAACGCGGGACATGGGAGAGACCCAGTACTTC
CDR3: CASSKETRDMGETQYF
V: TRBV5-1
J: TRBJ2-5
size: few
D: NA

DNA: TGTGCCAGCAGCCAAGTCATCGGGGACCGGGGTGGCTACACCTTC
CDR3: CASSQVIGDRGGYTF
V: TRBV14
J: TRBJ1-2
size: NA
D: NA

DNA: TGTGCCAGCAGCCAAGATCGGGGCATAGCAGATACGCAGTATTTT
CDR3: CASSQDRGIADTQYF
V: TRBV4-2
J: TRBJ2-3
size: NA
D: NA

DNA: TGTGCCACCAGTGATCATAACCGACAGAAGGCTGGGGCCAACGTCCTGACTTTC
CDR3: CATSDHNRQKAGANVLTF
V: TRBV24-1
J: TRBJ2-6
size: NA
D: NA

DNA: TGCAGTGCTAGGGGGGACAGGGGGGTGAACACTGAAGCTTTCTTT
CDR3: CSARGDRGVNTEAFF
V: TRBV20-1
J: TRBJ1-1
size: few
D: TRBD1

DNA: TGTGCCAGCAGCTCCCCGCTGGCGTCAGGGAATGAGCAGTTCTTC
CDR3: CASSSPLASGNEQFF
V: TRBV25-1
J: TRBJ2-1
size: few
D: NA

DNA: TGTGCCACCAGTGATAAACCTAGGGGACGCCCACAAGATACGCAGTATTTT
CDR3: CATSDKPRGRPQDTQYF
V: TRBV24-1
J: TRBJ2-3
size: many
D: NA

DNA: TGTGCCAGCAGCCCCCCCCGGGGGGTGAGGCGTAGAGAGACCCAGTACTTC
CDR3: CASSPPRGVRRRETQYF
V: TRBV14
J: TRBJ2-5
size: NA
D: TRBD2